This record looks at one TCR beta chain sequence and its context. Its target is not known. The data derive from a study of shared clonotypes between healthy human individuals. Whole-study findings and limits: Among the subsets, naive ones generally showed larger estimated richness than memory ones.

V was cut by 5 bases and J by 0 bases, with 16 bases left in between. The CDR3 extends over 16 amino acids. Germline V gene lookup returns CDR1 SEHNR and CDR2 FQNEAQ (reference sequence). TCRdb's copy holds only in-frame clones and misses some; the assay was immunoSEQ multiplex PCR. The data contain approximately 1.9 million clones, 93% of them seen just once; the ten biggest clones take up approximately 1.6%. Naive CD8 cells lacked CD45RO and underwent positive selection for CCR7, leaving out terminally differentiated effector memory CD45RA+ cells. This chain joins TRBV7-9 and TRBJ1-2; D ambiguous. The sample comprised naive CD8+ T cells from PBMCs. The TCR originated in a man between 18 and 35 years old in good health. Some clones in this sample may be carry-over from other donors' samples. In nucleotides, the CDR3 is TGTGCCAGCAGCCCCGCGGGGAGGCCGGCTAACTATGGCTACACCTTC. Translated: CASSPAGRPANYGYTF.